This T cell receptor beta chain emerged from a study of CD8 T cells in ankylosing spondylitis. Regarding the study as a whole: One TCR beta motif, made up of roughly 8 highly homologous variants, appeared characteristic of ankylosing spondylitis blood. Clones linked to disease were reported to show significant enrichment in matched ankylosing spondylitis synovial fluid.

This clonotype was seen many times. The target antigen is unknown. V was clipped by 8 bases and J by 4 bases; unmatched bases: 14. The germline V gene has CDR1 SQVTM and CDR2 ANQGSEA. CDR3 length equals 15 residues. From the 5' RACE reads, TCRdb called clonotypes with MiXCR, one entry per CDR3 protein. Counted here are about 240,000 distinct CDR3 sequences, less than 10% occurring once; the ten biggest clones make up 6.5% to 7%. The chain is built from TRBV29-1 and TRBJ2-3; 8 bases line up with TRBD1. Sequencing used blood, either unsorted or a sorted T cell fraction (not recorded which). This TCR came from a male donor with ankylosing spondylitis or in good health (not recorded which). The CDR3 DNA reads as TGCAGCTCAAGAGGCAGGGGGCGCGTTCCAGATACGCAGTATTTT. As protein: CSSRGRGRVPDTQYF.